What follows are 8 T cell receptor beta chains derived from one specimen sequenced in a study of blood T cell repertoires in COVID-19. Profiled with immunoSEQ multiplex PCR; TCRdb holds only in-frame clones, not every one. The repertoire has around 160,000 clones, roughly 86% of them found once; the top ten carry roughly 2%. Sequencing was done on a sample of peripheral blood. These receptors originate from a human donor in a cohort sampled during active COVID-19.

The chain combines TRBV30 with TRBJ2-5; the D is unclear. V lost 3 bases to trimming and J lost 4 bases, with 12 bases between them. This CDR3 comprises 13 residues. Per germline, CDR1 GTSNPN and CDR2 SVGIG (reference sequence). The CDR3 DNA reads as TGTGCCTGGAGAGCAGGCTTATTAGAGACCCAGTACTTC. Translation: CAWRAGLLETQYF. Supplemented by reference TRBV30 and TRBJ2-5, the full variable domain reads SQTIHQWPATLVQPVGSPLSLECTVEGTSNPNLYWYRQAAGRGLQLLFYSVGIGQISSEVPQNLSASRPQDRQFILSSKKLLLSDSGFYLCAWRAGLLETQYFGPGTRLLVL.

The gene calls are TRBV29-1 and TRBJ2-1; D may be TRBD2 (7 bases). Deletions cut 6 bases from V and 9 bases from J, with 12 bases between. This CDR3 comprises 11 residues. Germline values: CDR1 SQVTM, CDR2 ANQGSEA. The chain's CDR3 is CSVGRGLEQFF. DNA for the CDR3: TGCAGCGTCGGGCGGGGGCTTGAGCAGTTCTTC.

This clone was seen more than once but under ten times. V and J are TRBV4-1 and TRBJ1-2, with 8 nucleotides matching TRBD1. The CDR3 length is 15 residues. CDR1 is MGHRA and CDR2 is YSYEKL in the germline V gene. J gave up 4 bases and V 2 bases, and 6 bases lay outside the gene matches. The CDR3 nucleotides read TGCGCCAGCAGCCAACCCCAGGGGGCCATCTATGGCTACACCTTC. Protein product: CASSQPQGAIYGYTF.

This clone was seen a single time. The V and J genes are TRBV2 and TRBJ2-7; D gene uncertain. Germline V gives CDR1 SNHLY, CDR2 FYNNEI. V lost 6 bases and J 1 base, leaving 4 bases between the germline ends. There are 11 residues in the CDR3. CDR3 DNA sequence: TGTGCCAGCAGGCTATCCTACGAGCAGTACTTC. It encodes CASRLSYEQYF.

The chain couples TRBV15 to TRBJ2-1; maybe TRBD1 (6 bases). Germline CDR1 reads LNHNV; CDR2 reads YYDKDF (reference sequence). This CDR3 is built from 18 residues. V dropped 2 bases and J dropped 3 bases, with 20 bases sitting between them. The CDR3, as DNA: TGTGCCACCAGCAGAAACTACAGGGCCAGGATATTCTACAATGAGCAGTTCTTC. Translation gives CATSRNYRARIFYNEQFF.

V and J are TRBV20-1 and TRBJ2-7; D is possibly TRBD2 (5 bases). The CDR3 has 16 amino acids. Per the germline V gene, CDR1 is DFQATT and CDR2 is SNEGSKA (reference sequence). The V and J ends lost 3 bases and 3 bases respectively, with 21 bases between them. The CDR3 sequence is CSASAGLHRPYYEQYF. As DNA, the CDR3 is TGCAGTGCTAGTGCCGGACTCCATCGACCCTACTACGAGCAGTACTTC.

This sequence joins TRBV5-6 and TRBJ2-2; no reliable D call. The germline gives CDR1 SGHDT, CDR2 YYEEEE. Between the trimmed V and J ends, which lost 5 bases and 6 bases, there was a span of 11 bases. This CDR3 is 13 amino acids long. CDR3 residues: CASRFAGPGELFF. Written as DNA, the CDR3 is TGTGCCAGCAGATTTGCAGGCCCCGGGGAGCTGTTTTTT.

V usage is TRBV5-8 and J usage is TRBJ1-1, with D unresolved. The CDR3 has 14 residues. Germline assignment: CDR1 SGHTS and CDR2 YDEGEE. The V gene lost 2 bases and the J gene lost 0 bases, with 8 bases spanning the gap. The CDR3 here is CASSFGRVNTEAFF. In DNA form, the CDR3 reads TGTGCCAGCAGCTTTGGGCGCGTGAACACTGAAGCTTTCTTT.